The 26 T cell receptor beta chains below come from one sample, sequenced in a study of blood T cell repertoires in COVID-19. Sequencing used immunoSEQ multiplex PCR; TCRdb keeps in-frame clones, though not all of them. Of approximately 210,000 clones in the sample, just under 85% were seen once. Sequencing input: peripheral blood. The receptor set was obtained from a woman aged 45-65 years with active or convalescent COVID-19.

The rearrangement uses TRBV28 and TRBJ2-7; 8 bases are shared with TRBD1. CDR1 MDHEN and CDR2 SYDVKM come from the germline V gene. The J segment lost 7 bases and the V segment lost 3 bases, leaving 11 bases of the junction unmatched. CDR3 size: 15 residues. The CDR3 sequence: CASSLETGGAGEQYV. The CDR3 coding sequence is TGTGCCAGCAGTTTGGAAACAGGGGGTGCGGGAGAGCAGTACGTC.

V gene TRBV2 combines with J gene TRBJ2-2; perhaps TRBD1 as D (6 bases). From germline, CDR1 is SNHLY and CDR2 FYNNEI. This CDR3 is built from 13 residues. Trimming cost V 6 bases and J 2 bases, with 7 bases left between them. CDR3 bases: TGTGCCAGCAGGGACAGCAACACCGGGGAGCTGTTTTTT. This gives the protein CASRDSNTGELFF.

The rearrangement links TRBV6-5 to TRBJ1-4, with D possibly TRBD1 on 5 matching bases. Between the trimmed V and J ends, which lost 9 bases and 2 bases, there was a span of 16 bases. CDR3 length: 15 residues. Germline CDR1 and CDR2: MNHEY and SVGAGI. CDR3 in amino acids: CASNLAEGTNEKLFF. The CDR3 DNA sequence: TGTGCCAGTAACCTCGCGGAGGGGACTAATGAAAAACTGTTTTTT.

The J gene is TRBJ1-4, the V gene TRBV14; 7 bases are a match to TRBD1. This CDR3 comprises 15 residues. V lost 2 bases, J lost 10 bases, and 10 bases stayed unmatched. Germline V gene data show CDR1 as SGHDN and CDR2 as FVKESK. CDR3 nucleotides: TGTGCCAGCAGCCAAACGGGGACAGTCGTTCGAAAACTGTTTTTT. Amino acid sequence: CASSQTGTVVRKLFF.

The rearrangement links TRBV28 to TRBJ2-7; D not certain. Germline CDR1 MDHEN, CDR2 SYDVKM. The germline V and J ends were trimmed by 2 bases and 5 bases, with 13 bases remaining between them. The CDR3 is made up of 14 amino acids. DNA of the CDR3: TGTGCCAGCAGTTTAACGTGGGCGCAGAACGAGCAGTACTTC. Its translation: CASSLTWAQNEQYF.

CDR3 protein: CASSRDLTNYGYTF. In DNA form, the CDR3 reads TGTGCCAGCAGCCGGGACTTGACAAACTATGGCTACACCTTC. The chain uses TRBV11-2 and TRBJ1-2, with D possibly being TRBD1 (5 bases). The CDR3 extends over 14 amino acids. CDR1 is SGHAT, CDR2 FQNNGV, per germline. V gave up 5 bases and J gave up 2 bases, with 12 bases separating them.

This clone appeared a few times. The chain joins TRBV5-8 to TRBJ1-1; D uncertain. The V end lost 0 bases, the J end lost 2 bases, and 11 bases lay between the germline ends. This CDR3 is 15 amino acids long. The germline CDR1 and CDR2 sequences are SGHTS and YDEGEE. Here the CDR3 reads CASSLAAGLNTEAFF. The CDR3 region has the DNA TGTGCCAGCAGCTTGGCGGCAGGCCTAAACACTGAAGCTTTCTTT.

The chain has TRBV5-4 and TRBJ2-7; 11 nucleotides match TRBD1. The CDR3 is made up of 15 amino acids. Germline CDR1 SGHNT, CDR2 YYREEE (reference sequence). Germline trimming cut 4 bases from V and 5 bases from J; bases unmatched to any gene: 8. This CDR3 reads CASSPGGQGVNEQYF. The CDR3 nucleotides read TGTGCCAGCAGCCCAGGGGGACAGGGGGTGAACGAGCAGTACTTC. The full variable domain, in which reference TRBV5-4 and TRBJ2-7 provide the parts outside the CDR3, is ETGVTQSPTHLIKTRGQQVTLRCSSQSGHNTVSWYQQALGQGPQFIFQYYREEENGRGNFPPRFSGLQFPNYSSELNVNALELDDSALYLCASSPGGQGVNEQYFGPGTRLTVT.

The V and J genes are TRBV3-1 (or the pseudogene TRBV3-2) and TRBJ2-5; tentative D call: TRBD2 (5 bases). The CDR3 sequence is 14 residues long. Trimming shortened V by 3 bases and J by 3 bases, and 11 bases separated the two germline ends. Germline V CDR1 and CDR2: LGHDT, YNNKEL (reference sequence). CDR3 sequence reads: CASSQSGAEETQYF. The DNA for the CDR3 is TGTGCCAGCAGCCAGAGTGGAGCGGAAGAGACCCAGTACTTC.

The rearrangement links TRBV6-5 to TRBJ1-2; D is perhaps TRBD1 (6 bases). The CDR3 covers 15 residues. V was shortened by 5 bases and J by 8 bases, with 21 bases between the two germline ends. Germline V gene sequence: CDR1 MNHEY, CDR2 SVGAGI. This CDR3 reads CASSPWDIPVGGYTF. CDR3 DNA sequence: TGTGCCAGCAGTCCGTGGGACATCCCCGTCGGGGGCTACACCTTC.

This chain links TRBV10-3 with TRBJ2-4; a possible D gene is TRBD1 (6 bases). V lost 6 bases to trimming and J lost 1 base, with 13 bases between them. This CDR3 comprises 15 residues. The germline CDR1 and CDR2 sequences are ENHRY and SYGVKD. The CDR3 is CAISNSGAAKNIQYF. The CDR3 bases are TGTGCCATCAGCAATTCAGGGGCGGCCAAAAACATTCAGTACTTC.

The chain combines TRBV27 with TRBJ1-2, with D unclear. The CDR3 has 13 amino acids. CDR1 MNHEY and CDR2 SMNVEV come from the germline V gene (reference sequence). V dropped 4 bases and J dropped 4 bases, with 10 bases sitting between them. The CDR3 loop reads CASSSGILYGYTF. Written as DNA, the CDR3 is TGTGCCAGCAGTTCCGGGATTCTCTATGGCTACACCTTC.

The chain links TRBV27 to TRBJ1-1; unclear D gene. Looked up from germline, CDR1 is MNHEY and CDR2 is SMNVEV (reference sequence). Trimming shortened V by 6 bases and J by 0 bases, and 11 bases separated the two germline ends. The CDR3 is made up of 14 amino acids. CDR3 region: CASRPFHLNTEAFF. The DNA for the CDR3 is TGTGCCAGCAGACCCTTCCACTTGAACACTGAAGCTTTCTTT.

This chain connects TRBV28 to TRBJ2-1, with D possibly matching TRBD1 (5 bases). The length of the CDR3 is 14 residues. Germline values: CDR1 MDHEN, CDR2 SYDVKM. Between the trimmed V and J ends, which lost 4 bases and 8 bases, there was a span of 15 bases. The CDR3 coding sequence is TGTGCCAGCAGTTCCTCTCAGGGCATCCATGAGCAGTTCTTC. The encoded protein is CASSSSQGIHEQFF. Full variable domain (rest looked up from reference TRBV28 and TRBJ2-1): DVKVTQSSRYLVKRTGEKVFLECVQDMDHENMFWYRQDPGLGLRLIYFSYDVKMKEKGDIPEGYSVSREKKERFSLILESASTNQTSMYLCASSSSQGIHEQFFGPGTRLTVL.

The genes are TRBV5-1 and TRBJ2-2; D possibly corresponds to TRBD2 (5 bases). Germline V gene data show CDR1 as SGHRS and CDR2 as YFSETQ. Trimming stripped 3 bases from V and 4 bases from J, with 13 bases between. CDR3 size: 15 residues. DNA for the CDR3: TGCGCCAGCAGCTCGAGCGGATCCCCCACCGGGGAGCTGTTTTTT. Protein product: CASSSSGSPTGELFF.

The chain recombines TRBV24-1 with TRBJ1-5; D call uncertain. The CDR3 consists of 14 residues. Germline CDR1 KGHDR, CDR2 SFDVKD. The V end lost 4 bases, the J end lost 4 bases, and 10 bases lay between the germline ends. This CDR3 reads CATSEAGFNQPQHF. In DNA, the CDR3 is TGTGCCACCAGTGAGGCGGGTTTTAATCAGCCCCAGCATTTT.

The J gene is TRBJ2-1, the V gene TRBV19; D gene ambiguous. Germline V gene data show CDR1 as LNHDA and CDR2 as SQIVND (reference sequence). The CDR3 extends over 16 amino acids. V shed 0 bases and J shed 8 bases, with 17 bases lying between them. CDR3 residues: CASSIDHWSNRDEQFF. In DNA form, the CDR3 reads TGTGCCAGTAGTATAGATCATTGGTCTAATCGGGATGAGCAGTTCTTC.

This chain connects TRBV19 to TRBJ2-5; D not certain. The germline gives CDR1 LNHDA, CDR2 SQIVND (reference sequence). The CDR3 is 15 amino acids. V gave up 1 base and J gave up 7 bases, with 16 bases separating them. The CDR3 DNA reads as TGTGCCAGTAGTATAGTTCGAGAGGATTCGGCGACCCAGTACTTC. Translation: CASSIVREDSATQYF.

The V call is TRBV10-3, the J call TRBJ2-3, with 9 bases matching TRBD2. The CDR3 has 16 amino acids. Unmatched junction bases numbered 9, after V lost 6 bases and J lost 2 bases. In germline, CDR1 is ENHRY, CDR2 SYGVKD. The CDR3 DNA is TGTGCCATCAGGGGGGCTAGCGGGATCTACACAGATACGCAGTATTTT. Amino acid sequence: CAIRGASGIYTDTQYF.

The J gene is TRBJ2-7, the V gene TRBV3-1 (or the pseudogene TRBV3-2), with TRBD2 identical over 9 bases. Germline values: CDR1 LGHDT, CDR2 YNNKEL (reference sequence). The CDR3 runs to 15 residues. The trim removed 2 bases at V and 2 bases at J, leaving 4 bases unmatched. The CDR3 here is CASSQLAGTPYEQYF. For the CDR3, the DNA is TGTGCCAGCAGCCAACTAGCGGGAACGCCCTACGAGCAGTACTTC.

The genes are TRBV27 and TRBJ1-2; D might be TRBD1 (5 bases). Germline V gene sequence: CDR1 MNHEY, CDR2 SMNVEV (reference sequence). There are 15 residues in the CDR3. Trimming cost V 1 base and J 1 base, with 10 bases left between them. CDR3 sequence reads: CASSLFSGNNYGYTF. CDR3 sequence (DNA): TGTGCCAGCAGTTTATTTTCAGGGAATAACTATGGCTACACCTTC.

The CDR3 region has the DNA TGTGCCAGCAGTTTCGACAGGGGAGAGACCCAGTACTTC. This codes for CASSFDRGETQYF. This chain uses TRBV12-3 or TRBV12-4 with TRBJ2-5, with TRBD1 identical over 8 bases. The ends lost 3 bases at V and 4 bases at J; junction bases unmatched: 1. This CDR3 has 13 amino acids.

This chain joins TRBV5-4 and TRBJ1-6, with TRBD1 identical over 8 bases. The CDR3 length is 15 residues. The germline V gene has CDR1 SGHNT and CDR2 YYREEE (reference sequence). The trim removed 4 bases at V and 11 bases at J, leaving 11 bases unmatched. CDR3 sequence (DNA): TGTGCCAGCAGCCCAAACAGACAGGGGAAGACACCCCTCCACTTT. This encodes CASSPNRQGKTPLHF.

V and J are TRBV15 and TRBJ2-7, with 7 bases matching TRBD1. The trim removed 9 bases at V and 2 bases at J, leaving 4 bases unmatched. In germline, CDR1 is LNHNV, CDR2 YYDKDF (reference sequence). CDR3 size: 12 residues. The CDR3 DNA follows: TGTGCCACTGGGGACAGAACCTACGAGCAGTACTTC. Protein product: CATGDRTYEQYF.

The chain combines TRBV19 with TRBJ1-1; 11 bases match TRBD1. CDR1 is LNHDA and CDR2 is SQIVND in the germline V gene (reference sequence). V shed 3 bases and J 7 bases; nucleotides not matched to a gene: 10. CDR3 length equals 16 residues. In DNA, the CDR3 is TGTGCCAGTAGTATCTCGGACAGGGGGCTTACGGGTGAAGCTTTCTTT. Its protein is CASSISDRGLTGEAFF.

This sequence joins TRBV27 and TRBJ2-1, with D perhaps TRBD1 (5 bases). CDR1 is MNHEY, CDR2 SMNVEV, per germline (reference sequence). The V and J ends lost 2 bases and 6 bases respectively, with 8 bases between them. CDR3 length: 13 residues. Written as DNA, the CDR3 is TGTGCCAGCAGTTTAATCCAGGGCAATGAGCAGTTCTTC. It codes for CASSLIQGNEQFF.